The next 27 T cell receptor beta chains were all read from a single sample in a study of cytomegalovirus exposure and HLA in healthy donors. 13 Jbeta primers and 60 Vbeta primers were used for the PCR. Clones were sequenced by immunoSEQ multiplex PCR, and TCRdb holds only the in-frame ones, with some missing. The sample includes some 84,000 clones. Specimen: PBMCs. Receptors originate from a man aged 50 to 60 in good health and CMV-seronegative.

This sequence joins TRBV7-2 and TRBJ2-3, with 12 bases that match TRBD2. The J segment lost 7 bases and the V segment lost 1 base, leaving 12 bases of the junction unmatched. CDR1 and CDR2 (germline): SGHTA, FQGNSA. The length of the CDR3 is 18 residues. CDR3 amino acids: CASSLGPPSGGAANTQYF. In DNA, the CDR3 is TGTGCCAGCAGCTTAGGACCCCCTAGCGGGGGGGCGGCGAATACGCAGTATTTT.

This sequence joins TRBV7-2 and TRBJ2-2; D not resolved. The V end was cut by 2 bases, the J end by 5 bases, with 9 bases between. CDR3 size: 14 residues. Germline CDR1 SGHTA, CDR2 FQGNSA. CDR3 sequence reads: CASSLTLDTGELFF. CDR3 nucleotides: TGTGCCAGCAGCTTAACGCTAGATACCGGGGAGCTGTTTTTT.

The chain employs TRBV18 and TRBJ1-1; no definite D call. CDR1 and CDR2 from the germline V gene are KGHSH and LQKENI. This CDR3 spans 13 amino acids. The V gene lost 0 bases and the J gene lost 6 bases, with 8 bases spanning the gap. CDR3 coding DNA: TGTGCCAGCTCACCACCCCTTCTCTCTGAAGCTTTCTTT. It codes for CASSPPLLSEAFF.

With respect to this clone: Other nucleotide sequences in the sample specify the same CDR3. The chain couples TRBV18 to TRBJ1-5; 7 nucleotides align to TRBD1. The CDR3 contains 15 residues. Trimming cost V 3 bases and J 5 bases; bases outside gene matches: 7. Germline assignment: CDR1 KGHSH and CDR2 LQKENI. The CDR3 region has the DNA TGTGCCAGCTCACCTAACCGGGACAGTCATCAGCCCCAGCATTTT. It yields the protein CASSPNRDSHQPQHF.

The chain combines TRBV7-9 with TRBJ2-2; TRBD2 might be the D (5 bases). The CDR3 is 16 residues long. The germline V and J ends were trimmed by 1 base and 2 bases, with 11 bases remaining between them. Germline CDR1 is SEHNR and CDR2 is FQNEAQ (reference sequence). The CDR3 loop reads CASSLEGGPNTGELFF. The CDR3 coding sequence is TGTGCCAGCAGCTTAGAAGGAGGTCCCAACACCGGGGAGCTGTTTTTT.

The CDR3 is CASLGGTEAFF. In DNA, the CDR3 is TGTGCCAGCCTAGGGGGCACTGAAGCTTTCTTT. The rearrangement links TRBV27 to TRBJ1-1, with D possibly being TRBD1 (6 bases). Trimming took off 8 bases at V and 4 bases at J, with 8 bases between the two ends. The CDR3 loop spans 11 amino acids. Germline CDR1 is MNHEY and CDR2 is SMNVEV (reference sequence).

The CDR3 DNA is TGTGCCAGCTCACCCGGGGGTACAGAGACCCAGTACTTC. It yields the protein CASSPGGTETQYF. The chain links TRBV18 to TRBJ2-5; TRBD2 is a possible D gene (6 bases). Germline V gives CDR1 KGHSH, CDR2 LQKENI. V was pared by 3 bases and J by 4 bases, with 9 bases between. The CDR3 has 13 amino acids.

Measured by frequency, this clone is medium-sized (0.01 to 0.1%). V is TRBV7-3 and J is TRBJ2-1; TRBD1 might be the D (6 bases). The V end was cut by 5 bases, the J end by 5 bases, with 19 bases between. The CDR3 spans 16 residues. Germline CDR1 and CDR2: SGHTA and FQGTGA. CDR3 in DNA: TGTGCCAGCAGCCAACAACCGGGACAACCTCACAATGAGCAGTTCTTC. Its protein product is CASSQQPGQPHNEQFF.

This chain joins TRBV6-5 and TRBJ1-1; TRBD1 agrees at 8 bases. This CDR3 has 15 residues. Germline V CDR1 and CDR2: MNHEY, SVGAGI. V shed 6 bases and J 4 bases; nucleotides not matched to a gene: 10. The CDR3 region is CASRRQRTGSTEAFF. The CDR3 DNA follows: TGTGCCAGCAGAAGACAAAGGACAGGGAGCACTGAAGCTTTCTTT.

The V gene is TRBV6-5, the J gene TRBJ2-7; no clear D. Trimming removed 4 bases from V and 0 bases from J, with 16 bases in between. From germline, CDR1 is MNHEY and CDR2 SVGAGI. The CDR3 length is 16 residues. CDR3 in amino acids: CASSSTTTLSSYEQYF. DNA of the CDR3: TGTGCCAGCAGTTCGACGACGACACTGAGCTCCTACGAGCAGTACTTC.

The chain couples TRBV5-4 to TRBJ2-7; weak D call: TRBD1 (5 bases). CDR1 is SGHNT and CDR2 is YYREEE in the germline V gene (reference sequence). Between the trimmed V and J ends, which lost 2 bases and 2 bases, there was a span of 23 bases. There are 18 residues in the CDR3. The CDR3 is CASSFLSAGKHQTYEQYF. DNA for the CDR3: TGTGCCAGCAGCTTTTTGTCGGCAGGGAAACACCAAACCTACGAGCAGTACTTC.

V and J are TRBV2 and TRBJ2-7; 8 bases fit TRBD1. The V gene's germline CDR1 is SNHLY and CDR2 FYNNEI. Trimming removed 4 bases from V and 0 bases from J; junction bases left unmatched: 5. The CDR3 is 15 residues long. This chain's CDR3 is CASSGAGGISYEQYF. CDR3 DNA: TGTGCCAGCAGTGGTGCAGGGGGCATCTCCTACGAGCAGTACTTC.

The V and J genes are TRBV6-5 and TRBJ1-5; D is possibly TRBD1 (5 bases). Germline CDR1 reads MNHEY; CDR2 reads SVGAGI. The ends were cut back, 6 bases at V and 0 bases at J, with 12 bases in the middle. This CDR3 is 15 amino acids long. The CDR3 reads CASSSDKFSNQPQHF. As DNA, the CDR3 is TGTGCCAGCAGCTCGGACAAGTTTAGCAATCAGCCCCAGCATTTT.

J is TRBJ2-3 and V is TRBV7-6; D not certain. The V end was cut by 5 bases, the J end by 3 bases, with 9 bases between. Germline V gene lookup returns CDR1 SGHVS and CDR2 FNYEAQ. This CDR3 is 13 amino acids long. The chain's CDR3 is CASSPTETDTQYF. In DNA, the CDR3 is TGTGCCAGCAGCCCAACGGAGACAGATACGCAGTATTTT.

V and J are TRBV9 and TRBJ2-7, with TRBD1 as a possible D gene (6 bases). Trimming stripped 0 bases from V and 1 base from J, with 8 bases between. CDR3 length equals 14 residues. CDR1 and CDR2 (germline): SGDLS, YYNGEE. Here the CDR3 DNA reads TGTGCCAGCAGCGTAGGGGGGCCTTCCTACGAGCAGTACTTC. Its translation: CASSVGGPSYEQYF.

This chain connects TRBV15 to TRBJ1-1; tentative D call: TRBD1 (5 bases). Per germline, CDR1 LNHNV and CDR2 YYDKDF (reference sequence). CDR3 length equals 13 residues. Trimming took 0 bases from V and 11 from J, leaving 13 bases between them. The DNA of the CDR3 is TGTGCCACCAGCAGAGACAGGGCCTTTGAGGCTTTCTTT. It is translated as CATSRDRAFEAFF.

CDR3 protein: CASQLGTDTQYF. The CDR3, as DNA: TGTGCCAGCCAGTTGGGCACAGATACGCAGTATTTT. This chain connects TRBV5-4 to TRBJ2-3; no reliable D call. This CDR3 is built from 12 residues. The ends were cut back, 7 bases at V and 1 base at J, with 7 bases in the middle. The germline V gene encodes CDR1 SGHNT and CDR2 YYREEE (reference sequence).

The V gene is TRBV28, the J gene TRBJ2-7; D not resolved. Trimming left V 4 bases short and J 1 base short, with 8 bases between. Germline CDR1 and CDR2: MDHEN and SYDVKM. The length of the CDR3 is 13 residues. CDR3 sequence: CASSYSWSYEQYF. The CDR3 region has the DNA TGTGCCAGCAGTTATAGCTGGTCCTACGAGCAGTACTTC.

The DNA for the CDR3 is TGTGCCAGCAGTGCTAGGACAGGGGGCAGCGAGCAGTACTTC. Translated, it gives CASSARTGGSEQYF. This sequence joins TRBV28 and TRBJ2-7; TRBD1 matches at 11 bases. The CDR3 loop spans 14 amino acids. Germline V gene sequence: CDR1 MDHEN, CDR2 SYDVKM. Germline trimming cut 5 bases from V and 6 bases from J; bases unmatched to any gene: 6.

The V and J genes are TRBV9 and TRBJ1-3; a weak D match, TRBD1 (6 bases). CDR3 length equals 17 residues. V dropped 4 bases and J dropped 0 bases, with 17 bases sitting between them. Germline V gene sequence: CDR1 SGDLS, CDR2 YYNGEE. The CDR3 nucleotides are TGTGCCAGCAGCATTCGGGACACCGACTCCTCTGGAAACACCATATATTTT. This gives the protein CASSIRDTDSSGNTIYF.

In DNA form, the CDR3 reads TGTGCCAGCAGACAAACAGAAATCACTGAAGCTTTCTTT. This codes for CASRQTEITEAFF. The rearrangement links TRBV7-9 to TRBJ1-1; no definite D call. This CDR3 is built from 13 residues. The ends were cut back, 6 bases at V and 4 bases at J, with 12 bases in the middle. Germline values: CDR1 SEHNR, CDR2 FQNEAQ (reference sequence).

The CDR3 loop is CASSPGFYTEAFF. CDR3 bases: TGCGCCAGCAGTCCAGGGTTCTACACTGAAGCTTTCTTT. The chain is built from TRBV10-1 and TRBJ1-1; the D gene is possibly TRBD1 (5 bases). Germline V lookup: CDR1 WNHNN, CDR2 SYGVQD (reference sequence). Trimming cost V 5 bases and J 3 bases, with 10 bases left between them. The CDR3 loop spans 13 amino acids.

The chain is built from TRBV11-1 and TRBJ1-2, with 8 nucleotides matching TRBD1. The CDR3 extends over 15 amino acids. V trimming: 1 base; J trimming: 6 bases; junction bases outside the gene matches: 7. Germline CDR1 SGHAT, CDR2 FQDESV (reference sequence). CDR3 sequence (DNA): TGTGCCAGCAGCTTAGGAGAGACAGGGGTTCATGGCTACACCTTC. Translated: CASSLGETGVHGYTF.

V is TRBV5-1 and J is TRBJ2-3; D is undetermined. The V end was cut by 0 bases, the J end by 0 bases, with 5 bases between. Germline CDR1 SGHRS, CDR2 YFSETQ. This CDR3 is 14 amino acids long. The CDR3 loop is CASSLAVSTDTQYF. CDR3 nucleotides: TGCGCCAGCAGCTTGGCCGTTAGCACAGATACGCAGTATTTT.

This chain links TRBV7-6 with TRBJ1-1; D might be TRBD1 (5 bases). Germline CDR1 is SGHVS and CDR2 is FNYEAQ. Trimming took off 1 base at V and 1 base at J, with 13 bases between the two ends. This CDR3 is 16 amino acids long. CDR3 DNA: TGTGCCAGCAGCTTAGAGGTGACAGTAGGGAACACTGAAGCTTTCTTT. The encoded protein is CASSLEVTVGNTEAFF.

The chain couples TRBV6-5 to TRBJ2-2; 7 bases line up with TRBD2. The CDR3 spans 13 residues. V shed 9 bases and J 5 bases; nucleotides not matched to a gene: 6. The germline CDR1 and CDR2 sequences are MNHEY and SVGAGI. The CDR3 here is CASRTGGTGELFF. In DNA, the CDR3 is TGTGCCAGTAGAACCGGGGGGACCGGGGAGCTGTTTTTT.

Comment on this clone: This specimen includes other DNA sequences encoding the same CDR3. This chain connects TRBV6-5 to TRBJ2-7; a weak D match, TRBD2 (5 bases). In germline, CDR1 is MNHEY, CDR2 SVGAGI. The CDR3 consists of 13 residues. V was cut by 5 bases and J by 3 bases, with 11 bases left in between. For the CDR3, the DNA is TGTGCCAGCAGTCATCCCGGGGTCTACGAGCAGTACTTC. Protein product: CASSHPGVYEQYF.